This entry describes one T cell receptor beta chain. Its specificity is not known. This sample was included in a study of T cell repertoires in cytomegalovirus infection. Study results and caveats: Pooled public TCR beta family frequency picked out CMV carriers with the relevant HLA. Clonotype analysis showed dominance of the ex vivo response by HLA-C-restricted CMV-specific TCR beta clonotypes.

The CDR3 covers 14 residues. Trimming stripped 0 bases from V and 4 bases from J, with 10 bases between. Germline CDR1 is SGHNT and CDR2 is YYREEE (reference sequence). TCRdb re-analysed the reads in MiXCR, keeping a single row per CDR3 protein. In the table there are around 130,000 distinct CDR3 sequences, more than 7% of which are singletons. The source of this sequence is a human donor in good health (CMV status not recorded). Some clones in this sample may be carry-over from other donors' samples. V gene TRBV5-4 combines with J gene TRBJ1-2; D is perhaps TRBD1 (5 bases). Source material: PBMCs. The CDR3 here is CASSLAGDAYGYTF. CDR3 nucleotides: TGTGCCAGCAGCTTGGCGGGGGATGCCTATGGCTACACCTTC.